A single sample gave rise to the 28 T cell receptor beta chains below, sequenced in a study of early T cells in non-severe SARS-CoV-2 infection. TCRdb re-called the 5' RACE reads with MiXCR, one entry per CDR3 protein. This sample has tens of thousands of distinct CDR3 sequences, with around 12% found just once. The sample taken for sequencing was whole blood. The receptor source for this set is an adult who was a healthcare worker with PCR-confirmed SARS-CoV-2 infection or an uninfected control (not recorded which).

The rearrangement joins TRBV5-1 to TRBJ2-3, with 11 bases identical to TRBD2. CDR3 size: 17 residues. J was trimmed by 2 bases and V by 4 bases; bases with no gene match: 9. Germline loops: CDR1 SGHRS, CDR2 YFSETQ. CDR3 DNA sequence: TGCGCCAGCAGCAGCGGGACTAGCGGCTTTGACACAGATACGCAGTATTTT. This sequence encodes CASSSGTSGFDTDTQYF.

In this sample, this clonotype turned up a few times. The rearrangement uses TRBV7-2 and TRBJ2-3, with TRBD2 matching 9 bases. There are 16 residues in the CDR3. In germline, CDR1 is SGHTA, CDR2 FQGNSA. V dropped 2 bases and J dropped 3; count of bases not matched to a gene: 6. CDR3 region: CASSLRAGGRTDTQYF. CDR3 DNA sequence: TGTGCCAGCAGCTTACGTGCGGGGGGGCGAACAGATACGCAGTATTTT.

The J gene is TRBJ1-1, the V gene TRBV7-9; a possible D gene is TRBD1 (6 bases). Germline values: CDR1 SEHNR, CDR2 FQNEAQ (reference sequence). V was shortened by 4 bases and J by 4 bases, with 13 bases between the two germline ends. This CDR3 spans 14 amino acids. For the CDR3, the DNA is TGTGCCAGCAGCTCCTACAGGGATGGCACTGAAGCTTTCTTT. This gives the protein CASSSYRDGTEAFF.

This clonotype was counted a few times. The chain employs TRBV5-1 and TRBJ2-5; the D gene is possibly TRBD2 (5 bases). This CDR3 contains 13 residues. Germline loops: CDR1 SGHRS, CDR2 YFSETQ. V was clipped by 6 bases and J by 7 bases, with 16 bases between them. CDR3 amino acids: CASNTLYAGTQYF. CDR3 nucleotides: TGCGCCAGCAATACGTTGTACGCGGGGACCCAGTACTTC.

This clonotype was recorded a few times. For the CDR3, the DNA is TGCAGCGTTGGGGAACGCACAGATACGCAGTATTTT. Its translation: CSVGERTDTQYF. V usage is TRBV29-1 and J usage is TRBJ2-3; D unclear. V was trimmed by 4 bases and J by 1 base, leaving 6 bases between them. The CDR3 totals 12 residues. Germline CDR1 and CDR2: SQVTM and ANQGSEA.

Many counts were recorded for this clonotype. The genes are TRBV20-1 and TRBJ2-3, with 8 bases identical to TRBD1. V was pared by 0 bases and J by 4 bases, with 6 bases of the junction left unmatched. Germline V lookup: CDR1 DFQATT, CDR2 SNEGSKA (reference sequence). The CDR3 covers 15 residues. The CDR3 DNA reads as TGCAGTGCTAGAGATGCACAGGGGGTAGCAGATACGCAGTATTTT. It yields the protein CSARDAQGVADTQYF.

This clonotype has a count of ten or more. The CDR3 spells CASSSTGLGNQPQHF. The CDR3 nucleotides are TGCGCCAGCAGTTCAACAGGGCTCGGCAATCAGCCCCAGCATTTT. The J gene is TRBJ1-5, the V gene TRBV10-1, with D possibly matching TRBD1 (6 bases). The CDR3 has 15 residues. The germline CDR1 and CDR2 sequences are WNHNN and SYGVQD (reference sequence). The V end lost 5 bases, the J end lost 2 bases, and 13 bases lay between the germline ends.

In this sample, this clonotype turned up many times. This chain connects TRBV29-1 to TRBJ2-1; 13 bases align to TRBD2. V was clipped by 3 bases and J by 9 bases; unmatched bases: 8. The length of the CDR3 is 15 residues. The germline gives CDR1 SQVTM, CDR2 ANQGSEA. DNA for the CDR3: TGCAGCGTTGAGCGGACTAGCGGGAGTGGGAGTGAGCAGTTCTTC. Amino acids: CSVERTSGSGSEQFF.

The chain recombines TRBV19 with TRBJ2-1; TRBD2 matches 7 bases. Trimming removed 2 bases from V and 0 bases from J; junction bases left unmatched: 10. The CDR3 totals 18 residues. Per the germline V gene, CDR1 is LNHDA and CDR2 is SQIVND (reference sequence). CDR3 residues: CASSIKSSGPSSYNEQFF. CDR3 DNA sequence: TGTGCCAGTAGTATAAAAAGTAGCGGGCCGAGCTCCTACAATGAGCAGTTCTTC. Looking up the rest from reference TRBV19 and TRBJ2-1 gives the full variable domain: DGGITQSPKYLFRKEGQNVTLSCEQNLNHDAMYWYRQDPGQGLRLIYYSQIVNDFQKGDIAEGYSVSREKKESFPLTVTSAQKNPTAFYLCASSIKSSGPSSYNEQFFGPGTRLTVL.

The chain is built from TRBV12-3 or TRBV12-4 and TRBJ2-1; either TRBD1 or TRBD2 may supply D (5 bases each). V dropped 8 bases and J dropped 7 bases, with 15 bases sitting between them. The CDR3 is made up of 13 amino acids. CDR3 region: CASRDGVGNEQFF. In nucleotides, the CDR3 is TGTGCCAGCCGGGACGGAGTAGGAAATGAGCAGTTCTTC.

The chain has TRBV6-5 and TRBJ2-5; 8 nucleotides align to TRBD2. V trimming: 5 bases; J trimming: 9 bases; junction bases outside the gene matches: 5. The CDR3 loop spans 12 amino acids. Germline CDR1 is MNHEY and CDR2 is SVGAGI. CDR3 region: CASSNGAGAQYF. The CDR3 bases are TGTGCCAGCAGTAATGGAGCGGGGGCCCAGTACTTC.

In this sample, this clonotype turned up many times. This chain links TRBV19 with TRBJ2-7; 10 nucleotides match TRBD1. Unmatched junction bases numbered 0, after V lost 8 bases and J lost 2 bases. This CDR3 is built from 12 residues. Germline CDR1 reads LNHDA; CDR2 reads SQIVND (reference sequence). CDR3 loop: CASGTGAYEQYF. The CDR3 coding sequence is TGTGCCAGTGGGACAGGGGCCTACGAGCAGTACTTC. Full variable domain (outside the CDR3, taken from reference TRBV19 and TRBJ2-7): DGGITQSPKYLFRKEGQNVTLSCEQNLNHDAMYWYRQDPGQGLRLIYYSQIVNDFQKGDIAEGYSVSREKKESFPLTVTSAQKNPTAFYLCASGTGAYEQYFGPGTRLTVT.

This clonotype was seen a handful of times. The genes are TRBV6-2 or TRBV6-3 and TRBJ2-1; 14 nucleotides agree with TRBD2. CDR3 length: 19 amino acids. The V and J ends lost 6 bases and 0 bases, in that order; junction bases with no gene match: 10. CDR1 MNHEY and CDR2 SVGEGT come from the germline V gene. The CDR3 sequence is CASRYGLAGGLSSYNEQFF. For the CDR3, the DNA is TGTGCCAGCAGATACGGACTAGCGGGGGGCCTAAGCTCCTACAATGAGCAGTTCTTC.

This clonotype was detected ten times or more. The V call is TRBV28, the J call TRBJ2-1; 8 bases align to TRBD2. Germline loops: CDR1 MDHEN, CDR2 SYDVKM. The CDR3 has 15 amino acids. Losses at the gene ends were 5 bases for V and 4 bases for J; bases not matched to a gene: 7. CDR3 protein: CASSPGGGRYNEQFF. CDR3 bases: TGTGCCAGCAGTCCCGGGGGGGGGCGTTACAATGAGCAGTTCTTC.

This clonotype was recorded many times. This chain links TRBV5-1 with TRBJ2-2, with unresolved D. The CDR3 loop spans 15 amino acids. Germline V gene lookup returns CDR1 SGHRS and CDR2 YFSETQ. V lost 3 bases, J lost 5 bases, and 14 bases lay in between. The CDR3 DNA reads TGCGCCAGCAGCTCGGAGAACCCCCAAACCGGGGAGCTGTTTTTT. Translation: CASSSENPQTGELFF.

The V and J genes are TRBV28 and TRBJ2-1, with D perhaps TRBD1 or TRBD2 (5 bases each). V was pared by 2 bases and J by 10 bases, with 12 bases between. CDR3 length: 13 residues. In germline, CDR1 is MDHEN, CDR2 SYDVKM. CDR3 in DNA: TGTGCCAGCAGTTTAAGGGACGCTGAGGAGCAGTTCTTC. Translating it yields CASSLRDAEEQFF.

In its sample, this clonotype was seen many times. V and J are TRBV6-1 and TRBJ2-2; TRBD2 agrees at 8 bases. CDR3 length: 18 amino acids. Trimming cost V 1 base and J 1 base; bases outside gene matches: 8. Germline loops: CDR1 MNHNS, CDR2 SASEGT. The CDR3 here is CASSEGLAGRLNTGELFF. The CDR3 DNA reads TGTGCCAGCAGTGAAGGGTTAGCGGGGAGGTTGAACACCGGGGAGCTGTTTTTT.

The gene calls are TRBV10-2 and TRBJ2-3; the match to TRBD1 covers 7 bases. Trimming at V came to 6 bases and at J to 2 bases, leaving 5 bases not matched to a gene. The CDR3 totals 14 residues. The germline V gene has CDR1 WSHSY and CDR2 SAAADI. The CDR3 reads CASRGQLTTDTQYF. The CDR3 nucleotides are TGCGCCAGCAGGGGACAGCTAACCACAGATACGCAGTATTTT.

This clonotype was detected a few times. The chain has TRBV15 and TRBJ2-5, with TRBD1 matching over 9 bases. The CDR3 is 14 amino acids. The germline CDR1 and CDR2 sequences are LNHNV and YYDKDF (reference sequence). After removal of 5 bases from V and 2 bases from J, the junction contained 3 bases not matched to a gene. CDR3 nucleotide sequence: TGTGCCACCAGCGCCGACAGGGGGCAAGAGACCCAGTACTTC. It translates to CATSADRGQETQYF. Variable domain in full (rest from reference TRBV15 and TRBJ2-5): DAMVIQNPRYQVTQFGKPVTLSCSQTLNHNVMYWYQQKSSQAPKLLFHYYDKDFNNEADTPDNFQSRRPNTSFCFLDIRSPGLGDTAMYLCATSADRGQETQYFGPGTRLLVL.

The V and J genes are TRBV6-5 and TRBJ2-7; the D call may be TRBD1 or TRBD2 (5 bases each). Trimming took off 0 bases at V and 3 bases at J, with 12 bases between the two ends. Germline loops: CDR1 MNHEY, CDR2 SVGAGI. This CDR3 is built from 15 residues. The CDR3 DNA reads as TGTGCCAGCAGTTACTCGAGGGACGGAATCTACGAGCAGTACTTC. It yields the protein CASSYSRDGIYEQYF.

In this sample, this clonotype turned up many times. The chain's CDR3 is CASAISLGGSSYEQYF. CDR3 sequence (DNA): TGTGCTAGTGCCATCAGTCTCGGGGGAAGCTCCTACGAGCAGTACTTC. The chain uses TRBV12-5 and TRBJ2-7, with a weak D call TRBD2 (6 bases). The CDR3 is 16 residues long. Germline assignment: CDR1 LGHNT and CDR2 FRNRAP. Trimming pared 7 bases from V and 0 bases from J, leaving 19 bases between.

This clonotype has ten or more counts. The chain is built from TRBV25-1 and TRBJ2-5, with TRBD2 matching 7 bases. The V gene end was trimmed by 6 bases and the J gene end by 7 bases; junction bases not matched to a gene: 14. CDR1 and CDR2 from the germline V gene are MGHDK and SYGVNS. The CDR3 loop spans 15 amino acids. The CDR3 region is CASSHGTGGRATQYF. CDR3 DNA: TGTGCCAGCAGCCACGGGACGGGGGGTCGCGCGACCCAGTACTTC.

Only a few counts were recorded for this clonotype. The chain recombines TRBV29-1 with TRBJ2-7; D is possibly TRBD1 (6 bases). Germline V gene data show CDR1 as SQVTM and CDR2 as ANQGSEA. Trimming pared 5 bases from V and 3 bases from J, leaving 17 bases between. This CDR3 has 14 amino acids. CDR3 DNA sequence: TGCAGCGTTTCGCACGGGACACTTTACTACGAGCAGTACTTC. It codes for CSVSHGTLYYEQYF.

This clonotype was detected only a few times. This chain uses TRBV13 with TRBJ2-7; D is undetermined. V shed 1 base and J shed 2 bases, with 6 bases lying between them. The CDR3 contains 13 residues. Germline CDR1 and CDR2: PRHDT and FYEKMQ (reference sequence). The CDR3 is CASSLEGTYEQYF. The DNA for the CDR3 is TGTGCCAGCAGCTTAGAAGGGACCTACGAGCAGTACTTC.

The sample holds many counts of this clonotype. The chain combines TRBV9 with TRBJ2-3; 7 nucleotides match TRBD1. V lost 1 base, J lost 1 base, and 3 bases stayed unmatched. Germline lookup yields CDR1 SGDLS and CDR2 YYNGEE. The CDR3 length is 15 residues. The CDR3 DNA sequence: TGTGCCAGCAGCGTAAAAGGACAGGGCACAGATACGCAGTATTTT. This translates into CASSVKGQGTDTQYF.

The genes are TRBV7-2 and TRBJ2-3; 8 bases align to TRBD2. The CDR3 has 16 amino acids. Looked up from germline, CDR1 is SGHTA and CDR2 is FQGNSA. V shed 5 bases and J 2 bases; nucleotides not matched to a gene: 9. CDR3 sequence: CASSRGVAGSTDTQYF. The CDR3 DNA is TGTGCCAGCAGCCGCGGGGTAGCGGGATCCACAGATACGCAGTATTTT.

This clonotype appeared a few times. This chain joins TRBV5-6 and TRBJ1-2; D is unresolved. V was clipped by 2 bases and J by 4 bases, with 9 bases between them. The CDR3 extends over 13 amino acids. The germline V gene encodes CDR1 SGHDT and CDR2 YYEEEE. CDR3 coding DNA: TGTGCCAGCAGCTTAGGAGGGAGCTATGGCTACACCTTC. Encoded protein: CASSLGGSYGYTF.

The chain uses TRBV19 and TRBJ1-5; D not certain. Trimming removed 3 bases at V and 4 bases at J, with 13 bases between. From germline, CDR1 is LNHDA and CDR2 SQIVND (reference sequence). CDR3 length: 15 residues. CDR3 amino acids: CASSIMATENQPQHF. The DNA for the CDR3 is TGTGCCAGTAGTATTATGGCGACGGAGAATCAGCCCCAGCATTTT. Together with reference TRBV19 and TRBJ1-5, the CDR3 gives the full variable domain: DGGITQSPKYLFRKEGQNVTLSCEQNLNHDAMYWYRQDPGQGLRLIYYSQIVNDFQKGDIAEGYSVSREKKESFPLTVTSAQKNPTAFYLCASSIMATENQPQHFGDGTRLSIL.